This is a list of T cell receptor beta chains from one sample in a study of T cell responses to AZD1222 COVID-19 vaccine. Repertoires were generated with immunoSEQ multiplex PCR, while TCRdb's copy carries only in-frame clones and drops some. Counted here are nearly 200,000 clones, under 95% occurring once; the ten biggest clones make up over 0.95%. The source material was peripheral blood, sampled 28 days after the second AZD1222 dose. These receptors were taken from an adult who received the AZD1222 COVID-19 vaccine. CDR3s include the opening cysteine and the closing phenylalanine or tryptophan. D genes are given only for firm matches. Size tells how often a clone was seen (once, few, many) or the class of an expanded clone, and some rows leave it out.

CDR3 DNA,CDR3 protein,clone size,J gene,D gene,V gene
TGTGCCAGCACCGCGGCCTACGAGCAGTACTTC,CASTAAYEQYF,NA,TRBJ2-7,NA,TRBV2
TGCGCCAGCAGCCAAGACCATACAGGGGGAGGGTCACCCCTCCACTTT,CASSQDHTGGGSPLHF,NA,TRBJ1-6,TRBD1,TRBV4-1
TGTGCCAGCTCACCACAGGCAGAATCCTACGAGCAGTACTTC,CASSPQAESYEQYF,NA,TRBJ2-7,NA,TRBV18
TGTGCCAGCAGCCAAGATGGGCCCCAGGTTCGGTATTTT,CASSQDGPQVRYF,few,TRBJ2-3,NA,TRBV4-2
TGTGCCAGCAGCTCACCACCGAGAAGAACTAGCGGGGAGTACAATGAGCAGTTCTTC,CASSSPPRRTSGEYNEQFF,NA,TRBJ2-1,TRBD2,TRBV7-3
TGTGCCAGCAGCCAAGATAGAGGTTGGGGAGATACGCAGTATTTT,CASSQDRGWGDTQYF,NA,TRBJ2-3,NA,TRBV14
TGTGCCAGCAGCTTAGCAGGGGTTGGCTACAATGAGCAGTTCTTC,CASSLAGVGYNEQFF,NA,TRBJ2-1,NA,TRBV7-9
TGCGCCAGCAGCTTGGGGGACAGCCATAATCAGCCCCAGCATTTT,CASSLGDSHNQPQHF,NA,TRBJ1-5,TRBD1,TRBV5-1
TGCGCCAGCAGCCAACCCCTGGGGCTTGGCTACACCTTC,CASSQPLGLGYTF,NA,TRBJ1-2,NA,TRBV4-1
TGCGCCAGCAGCCTGGATGGGGCGCTCCAAGAGACCCAGTACTTC,CASSLDGALQETQYF,NA,TRBJ2-5,NA,TRBV5-1
TGTGCCAGCAGTCGACAGGGCTACGAGCAGTACTTC,CASSRQGYEQYF,NA,TRBJ2-7,TRBD1,TRBV12-3/TRBV12-4
TGTGCCAGCAGCCAATCAAGGGTTACAGATACGCAGTATTTT,CASSQSRVTDTQYF,once,TRBJ2-3,NA,TRBV7-2
TGTGCCAGCAGTTACTCAGGGTCCTCTGGAAACACCATATATTTT,CASSYSGSSGNTIYF,NA,TRBJ1-3,NA,TRBV6-5
TGTGCCACCAGCAGAGGGATTAGCGGGGGACACACCGGGGAGCTGTTTTTT,CATSRGISGGHTGELFF,NA,TRBJ2-2,TRBD2,TRBV15
TGTGCCAGCAGTCCCCGGACTAGTCCGGCGTATGAGCAGTTCTTC,CASSPRTSPAYEQFF,NA,TRBJ2-1,TRBD2,TRBV6-5
TGTGCCAGCAGCGGACAGGGAACCTCTCAGCCCCAGCATTTT,CASSGQGTSQPQHF,NA,TRBJ1-5,TRBD1,TRBV9
TGTGCCAGCAGTTTCCAGGGGGTTAATGAAAAACTGTTTTTT,CASSFQGVNEKLFF,NA,TRBJ1-4,TRBD1,TRBV6-5
TGTGCCAGCAGCGCTACAGGGCCTAACAATGAGCAGTTCTTC,CASSATGPNNEQFF,NA,TRBJ2-1,NA,TRBV7-8
TGTGCCACCAGTGAGGTGTCTGGCTACACCTTC,CATSEVSGYTF,NA,TRBJ1-2,NA,TRBV15
TGTGCCAGCAGTTACTCGAGTGGGCAGCCCCAGCATTTT,CASSYSSGQPQHF,few,TRBJ1-5,NA,TRBV6-5
TGTGCCAGCAGGGAAGGGGGCGCCTTTAGCAATCAGCCCCAGCATTTT,CASREGGAFSNQPQHF,NA,TRBJ1-5,TRBD1,TRBV6-1
TGTGCCAGCAGCAAAGCGCCAGGGGAAAGTGGGTCAACTAATGAAAAACTGTTTTTT,CASSKAPGESGSTNEKLFF,NA,TRBJ1-4,NA,TRBV21-1
TGTGCCAGCAGTTTAACGAGGGGGCGATGGGGTGGCTACACCTTC,CASSLTRGRWGGYTF,NA,TRBJ1-2,TRBD1,TRBV28
TGTGCCAGCAGCACTGGCATGGGGAATTCACCCCTCCACTTT,CASSTGMGNSPLHF,NA,TRBJ1-6,NA,TRBV5-6
TGTGCCAGTAGTATAGGTGGGTATAGCAATCAGCCCCAGCATTTT,CASSIGGYSNQPQHF,NA,TRBJ1-5,NA,TRBV19
TGTGCCAGCAGTGAACCGCCCCCCAGGGCGGGAAACTATGGCTACACCTTC,CASSEPPPRAGNYGYTF,NA,TRBJ1-2,NA,TRBV6-1